The rows below give T cell receptor beta chains drawn from one sample of a study of identical twins. Each CDR3 protein is one row after TCRdb ran MiXCR on the 5' RACE reads. Of roughly 1.6 million distinct CDR3 sequences listed, about 32% are singletons. Sequencing input: cord blood. All receptors derive from a newborn girl in good health. Both conserved end residues are trimmed from each CDR3.

CDR3 protein: AWRGTGYEQY
V gene: TRBV30
J gene: TRBJ2-7

CDR3 protein: ASSQEYKGAEETQY
V gene: TRBV4-2
J gene: TRBJ2-5

CDR3 protein: ASSLSPDNTYEQY
V gene: TRBV5-5
J gene: TRBJ2-7

CDR3 protein: ASSFWTPVYEQY
V gene: TRBV21-1
J gene: TRBJ2-7

CDR3 protein: ASSFDLNEQY
V gene: TRBV7-2
J gene: TRBJ2-5

CDR3 protein: ATSQSRTSGSSYNELF
V gene: TRBV24-1
J gene: TRBJ2-1

CDR3 protein: ASSQVEGLASNEQF
V gene: TRBV4-2
J gene: TRBJ2-1

CDR3 protein: SARGTRQETQY
V gene: TRBV20-1
J gene: TRBJ2-5

CDR3 protein: ASRIALEGTSTDTQY
V gene: TRBV13
J gene: TRBJ2-3

CDR3 protein: SVDSGLAGEREQY
V gene: TRBV29-1
J gene: TRBJ2-7

CDR3 protein: ATGRPNTEAF
V gene: TRBV27
J gene: TRBJ1-1

CDR3 protein: ASRGDTMLAKNIQY
V gene: TRBV2
J gene: TRBJ2-4

CDR3 protein: SVDRGTSGSEQY
V gene: TRBV29-1
J gene: TRBJ2-7

CDR3 protein: ASSFGSGINNIQY
V gene: TRBV5-5
J gene: TRBJ2-4

CDR3 protein: ASSYKLSGALGEKLF
V gene: TRBV3-1
J gene: TRBJ1-4

CDR3 protein: ASSQVQWEGEYEQY
V gene: TRBV4-2
J gene: TRBJ2-7

CDR3 protein: SARSQRTGGYNEQY
V gene: TRBV20-1
J gene: NA

CDR3 protein: SVDAGAEAF
V gene: TRBV29-1
J gene: TRBJ1-1

CDR3 protein: ASTLGRGNIQY
V gene: TRBV28
J gene: NA

CDR3 protein: ASSPLGILYTDTQY
V gene: TRBV3-1
J gene: TRBJ2-3

CDR3 protein: ASSLWGQGTGNSPLH
V gene: TRBV5-8
J gene: TRBJ1-6

CDR3 protein: ASSPLGKVSYNEQF
V gene: TRBV11-1
J gene: TRBJ2-1

CDR3 protein: ASSEFGREAKNIQY
V gene: TRBV25-1
J gene: TRBJ2-4

CDR3 protein: SVHPGPSSYNSPLH
V gene: TRBV20-1
J gene: TRBJ1-6

CDR3 protein: ASSVNSGSSYNEQF
V gene: TRBV5-1
J gene: TRBJ2-1

CDR3 protein: AISGAGAYEQY
V gene: TRBV10-3
J gene: TRBJ2-7

CDR3 protein: SARKGHSDSPLH
V gene: TRBV20-1
J gene: TRBJ1-6

CDR3 protein: ASSPSSPGLATETQY
V gene: TRBV3-1
J gene: NA

CDR3 protein: ASSPPPAGTYRYSTDTQY
V gene: TRBV28
J gene: TRBJ2-3

CDR3 protein: SARPRQGLQPQH
V gene: TRBV20-1
J gene: TRBJ1-5

CDR3 protein: SASEAGTEQF
V gene: TRBV20-1
J gene: TRBJ2-1

CDR3 protein: ASRDRGFYEQY
V gene: TRBV28
J gene: TRBJ2-7

CDR3 protein: ASRTTGTGLYEQY
V gene: TRBV6-1
J gene: TRBJ2-7

CDR3 protein: ASSLPDYGRQETQY
V gene: TRBV7-2
J gene: TRBJ2-5

CDR3 protein: ASSGQGLSGANVLT
V gene: TRBV2
J gene: TRBJ2-6

CDR3 protein: ASSPRPGTENNEQF
V gene: TRBV4-2
J gene: TRBJ2-1

CDR3 protein: ASSQDGDSPLH
V gene: TRBV4-2
J gene: TRBJ1-6

CDR3 protein: ASSGRTLTDTQY
V gene: TRBV7-9
J gene: TRBJ2-3

CDR3 protein: ASSQDWRGYTEAF
V gene: TRBV5-1
J gene: TRBJ1-1

CDR3 protein: ASSVGFRGYEQY
V gene: TRBV9
J gene: TRBJ2-7

CDR3 protein: ASSLHSGTTDTQY
V gene: TRBV5-1
J gene: TRBJ2-3

CDR3 protein: ASSKKGGVTYEQY
V gene: TRBV21-1
J gene: TRBJ2-7

CDR3 protein: ASSLQDRGTNEKLF
V gene: TRBV4-1
J gene: TRBJ1-4

CDR3 protein: ASSFSSTSYNSPLH
V gene: TRBV27
J gene: TRBJ1-6

CDR3 protein: SARGGSANYGYT
V gene: TRBV20-1
J gene: TRBJ1-2

CDR3 protein: SVGGLAGETGSYNEQF
V gene: TRBV29-1
J gene: TRBJ2-1

CDR3 protein: ASSGGTEQF
V gene: TRBV19
J gene: TRBJ2-1

CDR3 protein: SARDPDRGKGYT
V gene: TRBV20-1
J gene: TRBJ1-2

CDR3 protein: ASSLDQPYEQY
V gene: TRBV5-5
J gene: TRBJ2-7

CDR3 protein: ASSHPLGGSGNTIY
V gene: TRBV13
J gene: TRBJ1-3

CDR3 protein: ASSLSAGSPQH
V gene: TRBV27
J gene: TRBJ1-5

CDR3 protein: ASSAELAGAKNIQY
V gene: TRBV2
J gene: TRBJ2-4

CDR3 protein: ASNPDSSYGYT
V gene: TRBV12-3/TRBV12-4
J gene: TRBJ1-2

CDR3 protein: SASKGGDGNTIY
V gene: TRBV20-1
J gene: TRBJ1-3

CDR3 protein: ASKGQPYEQY
V gene: TRBV6-2/TRBV6-3
J gene: TRBJ2-7